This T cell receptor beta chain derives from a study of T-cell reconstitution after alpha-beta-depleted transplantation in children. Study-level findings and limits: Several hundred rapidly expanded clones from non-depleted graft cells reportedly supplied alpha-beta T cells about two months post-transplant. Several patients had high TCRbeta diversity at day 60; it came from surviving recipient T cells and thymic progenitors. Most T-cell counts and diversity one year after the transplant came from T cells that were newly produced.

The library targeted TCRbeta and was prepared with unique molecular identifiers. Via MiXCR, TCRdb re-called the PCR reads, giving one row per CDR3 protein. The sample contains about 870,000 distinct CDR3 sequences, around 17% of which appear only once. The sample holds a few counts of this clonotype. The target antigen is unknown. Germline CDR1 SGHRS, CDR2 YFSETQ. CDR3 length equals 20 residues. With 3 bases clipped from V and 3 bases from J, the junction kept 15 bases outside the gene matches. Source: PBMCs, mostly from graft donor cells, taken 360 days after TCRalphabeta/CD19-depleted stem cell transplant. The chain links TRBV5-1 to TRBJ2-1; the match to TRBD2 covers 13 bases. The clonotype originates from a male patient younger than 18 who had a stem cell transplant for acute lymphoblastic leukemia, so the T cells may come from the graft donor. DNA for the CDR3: TGCGCCAGCAGCTACCCGGGACTAGCGGGGCCGGAACGCGTCTACAATGAGCAGTTCTTC. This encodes CASSYPGLAGPERVYNEQFF. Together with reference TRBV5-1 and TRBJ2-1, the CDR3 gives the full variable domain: KAGVTQTPRYLIKTRGQQVTLSCSPISGHRSVSWYQQTPGQGLQFLFEYFSETQRNKGNFPGRFSGRQFSNSRSEMNVSTLELGDSALYLCASSYPGLAGPERVYNEQFFGPGTRLTVL.